This T cell receptor beta chain was identified in a study of blood T cells in healthy people across ages. This CDR3 is 15 amino acids long. V lost 6 bases and J lost 3, with 18 bases in between. A second PCR, run for about 7 to 12 cycles, used a sample-barcoded 5' primer plus a J-beta primer mix. TCRdb fed the 5' RACE reads into MiXCR, producing one record per CDR3 protein. Of over a million distinct CDR3 sequences listed, roughly two fifths are singletons. This rearrangement joins TRBV12-3 or TRBV12-4 to TRBJ2-7, with D possibly being TRBD1 or TRBD2 (5 bases each). What was sequenced was blood. This TCR came from a woman aged 18 to 35 in good health. This CDR3 reads CASSPIGGDGYEQYF. The CDR3 DNA sequence: TGTGCCAGCAGCCCTATTGGGGGAGACGGCTACGAGCAGTACTTC.